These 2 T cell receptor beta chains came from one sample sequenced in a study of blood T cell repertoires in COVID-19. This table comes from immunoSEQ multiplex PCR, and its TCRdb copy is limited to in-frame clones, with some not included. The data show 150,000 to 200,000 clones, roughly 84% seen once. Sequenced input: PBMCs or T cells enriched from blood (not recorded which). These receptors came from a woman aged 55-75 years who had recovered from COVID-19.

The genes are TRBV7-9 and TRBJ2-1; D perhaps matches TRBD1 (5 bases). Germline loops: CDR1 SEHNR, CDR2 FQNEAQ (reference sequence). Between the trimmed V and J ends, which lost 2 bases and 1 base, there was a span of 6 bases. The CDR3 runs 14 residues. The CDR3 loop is CASSLQGSYNEQFF. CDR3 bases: TGTGCCAGCAGCTTACAGGGTTCCTACAATGAGCAGTTCTTC. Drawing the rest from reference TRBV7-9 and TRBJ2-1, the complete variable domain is DTGVSQNPRHKITKRGQNVTFRCDPISEHNRLYWYRQTLGQGPEFLTYFQNEAQLEKSRLLSDRFSAERPKGSFSTLEIQRTEQGDSAMYLCASSLQGSYNEQFFGPGTRLTVL.

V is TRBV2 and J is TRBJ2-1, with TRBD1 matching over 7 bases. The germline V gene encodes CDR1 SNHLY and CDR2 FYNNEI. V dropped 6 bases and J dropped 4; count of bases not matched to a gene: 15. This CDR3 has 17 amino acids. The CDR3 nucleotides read TGTGCCAGCAGAAGACGTATTGGATGGGGACAGTACAATGAGCAGTTCTTC. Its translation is CASRRRIGWGQYNEQFF.